This TCR beta chain was identified during a study of T-cell memory formation after mild COVID-19 (dated by TCRdb to the early 2020s). As for the study more broadly: TCR sequence clusters from the two donors were largely donor specific. T-cell clones expanding and contracting after mild COVID-19 in a couple of donors were tracked by longitudinal TCRalpha and TCRbeta repertoire sequencing. Two young, previously healthy adult volunteers, one female and one male, were included in the cohort.

Sequencing took place on an Illumina NovaSeq 6000. TCRalpha and TCRbeta cDNA libraries were built by 5'RACE with constant-segment primers, adding sample barcodes and unique molecular identifiers. Trizol reagent was used to extract RNA from every sample. Libraries were amplified in two PCR steps, with a second sample barcode and Illumina TruSeq adapters added in the second step. Sequencing of libraries was performed on an Illumina NovaSeq with 2 x 150 bp paired-end reads. The study's processing was this. The reads were demultiplexed and collapsed into UMI-guided consensus sequences using migec v1.2.7. Using mixcr v2.1.11, the UMI consensuses were aligned to TRA and TRB V and J templates and assembled into clonotypes. Clonotypes were classified as expanded or contracted when called significant by both edgeR and NoisET, with noise models trained on biological replicates. For edgeR calls, the thresholds were a false discovery rate-adjusted p below 0.01 and a log2 fold-change of 1. PCA with hierarchical clustering of max-normalized trajectories of the 1000 most abundant clonotypes was used as exploratory dynamics analysis. Separately sequenced CD4+ and CD8+ repertoires were used to assign the CD4 or CD8 phenotype of responding clones. The raw public reads went through TCRdb reprocessing: fastp at Q25, MiXCR clone calling, in-frame beta chains kept. Identical CDR3 proteins give one entry, which carries the most common genes and DNA. The V and J calls were determined by TCRdb, not by the authors. The sample data list approximately 65,000 distinct CDR3 sequences, and roughly a sixth of these were observed just once. The top ten clones comprise 30% to 35% of the sample.

Findings and caveats that apply to the study as a whole: Only a couple of mild cases were covered by the study, and larger cohorts that include severe cases with pre-infection samples were considered necessary. Balanced CD4/CD8 phenotypes were observed for clones contracting from day 15 to 85, whereas a bias towards CD4+ was observed for a second wave of clones expanding from day 15 to 37. Contracting CD4+ clones were located mainly in the CM and EM memory subsets, whereas CD8+ clones were found to be enriched in EMRA. SARS-CoV-2 specificity was not confirmed for the second-wave clones peaking on day 37. Some responding clones were found in pre-infection memory, which suggests that pre-existing cross-reactive memory T cells took part in the SARS-CoV-2 response.

CDR1 and CDR2 are read off the germline V gene as MNHNS and SASEGT. V and J lose 10 bases and 8 bases, and a span of 20 bases separates them. The CDR3 contains 14 residues, cysteine and phenylalanine counted. The retained sequence is limited to the CDR3, 42 bases, with the frame set at the first base. Ficoll-Paque density gradient centrifugation was the method used to isolate PBMCs. This clonotype was observed many times. Its antigen target is currently unknown. Base qualities are missing; no much larger clone stands one base away. The sequence came from an adult woman who had mild COVID-19 (a few samples of this study predate the infection). The sample titles of this study are shuffled in the database, so cell type and time point are left out; the donor was told from shared clones. This chain is built from TRBV6-1 and TRBJ1-4; the D gene identity is not certain. The source material was PBMCs or a T cell subset sorted from them (not recorded which). The CDR3 in this case is CAINWTPGGEKLFF. The base sequence is TGTGCCATAAACTGGACTCCCGGAGGAGAAAAACTGTTTTTT.